This T cell receptor beta chain was recorded in a study of cytomegalovirus exposure and HLA in healthy donors. The PCR ran on 60 Vbeta and 13 Jbeta primers. The repertoire was sequenced with immunoSEQ multiplex PCR; TCRdb's copy has only in-frame clones and lacks some. The table lists about 280,000 clones, approximately 90% of them singletons. Input material: PBMCs. This TCR was sampled from a woman under 30 in good health and CMV-seronegative.

The CDR3 bases are TGTGCCAGCGGCCACTTTGGGGCAAGGACTATGAACACTGAAGCTTTCTTT. Protein product: CASGHFGARTMNTEAFF. The genes are TRBV7-9 and TRBJ1-1, with D maybe TRBD1 (5 bases). CDR1 and CDR2 from the germline V gene are SEHNR and FQNEAQ (reference sequence). The CDR3 runs to 17 residues. Deletions cut 8 bases from V and 0 bases from J, with 22 bases between.